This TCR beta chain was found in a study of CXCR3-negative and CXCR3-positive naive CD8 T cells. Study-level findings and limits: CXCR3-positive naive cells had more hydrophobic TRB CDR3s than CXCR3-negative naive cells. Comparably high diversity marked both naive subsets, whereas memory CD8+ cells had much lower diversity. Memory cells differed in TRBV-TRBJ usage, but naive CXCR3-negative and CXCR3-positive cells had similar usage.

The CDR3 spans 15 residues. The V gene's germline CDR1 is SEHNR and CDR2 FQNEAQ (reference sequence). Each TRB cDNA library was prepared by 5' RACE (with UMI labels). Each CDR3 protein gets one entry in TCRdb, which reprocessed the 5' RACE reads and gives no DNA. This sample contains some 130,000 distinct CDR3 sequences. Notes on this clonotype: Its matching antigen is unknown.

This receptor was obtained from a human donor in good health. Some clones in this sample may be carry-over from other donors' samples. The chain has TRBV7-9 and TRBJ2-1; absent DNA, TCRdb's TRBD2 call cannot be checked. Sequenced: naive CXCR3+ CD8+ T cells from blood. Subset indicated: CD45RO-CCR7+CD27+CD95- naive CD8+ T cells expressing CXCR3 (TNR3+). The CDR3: CASSSVPSGRDEQFF.